The T cell receptor (beta chain) under discussion was sequenced for a study of T cell responses to AZD1222 COVID-19 vaccine (dated by TCRdb to the early 2020s). Context from the whole study: Because spike-specific TCR depth and breadth did not differ between the two schedules, AZD1222 recipients who got a second dose at roughly 4 weeks were pooled with those who got a second dose at roughly 12 weeks. TCR sequencing covered some 240 trial participants: some 210 given two doses of AZD1222 and about 26 given two doses of MenACWY control vaccine. Enrollment into the trials was organized by age into subgroups of 18-55, 56-69 and 70-plus years, and those subgroups contained roughly 150, 30 and 60 TCR-sequenced participants, respectively. Overall study outcomes, separate from this receptor: Nearly half of unique spike-specific TCRs reportedly recognized epitopes outside regions mutated in the B.1.351 and B.1.1.7 variants. After two AZD1222 doses, spike-specific TCR breadth and depth were significantly higher than at day 0 and than in MenACWY recipients. Vaccine-associated CD4 TCRs spanned the whole spike protein, with dominant responses in regions 160-218 and 743-854. Only six AZD1222 recipients were SARS-CoV-2 seropositive at baseline, limiting conclusions about previously exposed vaccinees. In the small 56-69-year group, the increase in depth fell short of significance, most likely because of low power. Participants were mostly white British and included more females than males, and it was suggested by the authors that clonal diversity may have been underestimated. Because no day 14 peak-response samples were available, repertoires were characterized only after the peak T cell response.

The CDR3 regions of human TCRbeta chains were analyzed by immunosequencing. The source study handled its data this way. TCRs in the repertoires were compared against a reference library of SARS-CoV-2-specific TCRs that had been generated with the MIRA antigen-specificity platform. Breadth meant the fraction of unique TCRs that were SARS-CoV-2-associated, whereas depth meant the fraction of total T cells that were SARS-CoV-2-associated. Using the MIRA data, each spike-specific TCR was assigned both to the spike region to which the TCR was reactive and to a CD4 or CD8 class. Log10-transformed breadth and depth values were compared by one-way ANOVA with Sidak's multiple comparisons tests. TCRdb obtained this table from immuneACCESS and retained in-frame rearrangements with V and J assigned. These tables miss some clones; where compared with another copy, unresolved V genes account for less than half of the shortfall, and the remainder is unexplained. V, J and clone size were drawn from that table, and D and trimming were deduced from the DNA. Recorded for this sample are 95,000 to 110,000 clones; around 90% of them occurred a single time. The ten largest clonotypes hold more than 20% of the sample.

The CDR3, from cysteine to phenylalanine, totals 15 residues. Left in the record is the CDR3 DNA by itself, 45 bases read in frame from the first base. Germline trimming: 3 bases from V, 0 bases from J; junction bases outside gene matches: 6. The germline V gene sets CDR1 to SGHRS and CDR2 to YFSETQ. With regard to this clone: The antigen it binds to is not known. No qualities accompany the bases; no much larger clone lies one base away.

The intended sense of this specimen's time point label: baseline before first vaccination. Vaccinee samples were obtained from the UK trials COV001 and COV002, which included a single-blind randomized controlled phase 2/3 trial of AZD1222 (ChAdOx1 nCoV-19) in healthy adults. Trial participant PBMC samples were collected at day 0 and day 28 after the second dose for TCRbeta chain sequencing. This TCR derives from an adult in good health. The chain was built from TRBV5-1 and TRBJ2-7, with 7 bases aligning to TRBD2. Sample: peripheral blood, taken on day 0 of AZD1222 vaccination. CDR3 sequence: CASSSSGTSSYEQYF. The DNA is as follows: TGCGCCAGCAGCTCGAGCGGGACGAGCTCCTACGAGCAGTACTTC.